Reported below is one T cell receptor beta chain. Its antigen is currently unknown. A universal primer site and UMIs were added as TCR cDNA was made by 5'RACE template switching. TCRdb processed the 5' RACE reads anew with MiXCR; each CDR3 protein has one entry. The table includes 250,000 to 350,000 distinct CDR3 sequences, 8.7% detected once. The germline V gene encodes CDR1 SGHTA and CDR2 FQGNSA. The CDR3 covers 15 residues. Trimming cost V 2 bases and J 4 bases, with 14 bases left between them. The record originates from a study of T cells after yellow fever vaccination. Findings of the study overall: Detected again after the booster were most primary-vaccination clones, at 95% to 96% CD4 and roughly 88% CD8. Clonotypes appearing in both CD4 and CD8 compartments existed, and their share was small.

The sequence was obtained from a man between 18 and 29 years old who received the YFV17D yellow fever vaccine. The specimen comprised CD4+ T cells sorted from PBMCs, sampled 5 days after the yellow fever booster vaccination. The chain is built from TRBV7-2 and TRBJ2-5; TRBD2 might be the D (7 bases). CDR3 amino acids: CASSLRGGRRETQYF. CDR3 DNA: TGTGCCAGCAGCTTAAGGGGGGGGCGCAGAGAGACCCAGTACTTC.